A single sample is the source of the 2 T cell receptor beta chains below, sequenced in a study of T cell responses to AZD1222 COVID-19 vaccine. Clones were read by immunoSEQ multiplex PCR, and TCRdb kept only the in-frame ones, dropping some. Among about 89,000 clones, about 86% were seen once, and the ten largest hold around 5.4%. This sample comprised peripheral blood, obtained 28 days after the second AZD1222 dose. These receptors all stem from an adult who received the AZD1222 COVID-19 vaccine.

This chain links TRBV30 with TRBJ1-5; D unclear. The CDR3 consists of 13 residues. Trimming removed 0 bases from V and 1 base from J, with 4 bases in between. Germline-derived CDR1 and CDR2 are GTSNPN and SVGIG (reference sequence). Here the CDR3 reads CAWSVGSNQPQHF. CDR3 DNA: TGTGCCTGGAGTGTGGGGAGCAATCAGCCCCAGCATTTT.

In DNA form, the CDR3 reads TGTGCCAGCAGCGCAGGACAGGGGATTAAAGAGACCCAGTACTTC. Amino acid sequence: CASSAGQGIKETQYF. The V and J genes are TRBV9 and TRBJ2-5; TRBD1 agrees at 9 bases. Germline lookup yields CDR1 SGDLS and CDR2 YYNGEE. The CDR3 runs 15 residues. The junction had 6 bases not matched to a gene; V was cut back by 3 bases and J by 3 bases.